These 21 T cell receptor beta chains originate from one sample sequenced in a study of OX40 agonist ivuxolimab in advanced cancers. The library was prepared using the immunoSEQ multiplex PCR assay. TCRdb mirrors the immuneACCESS table, restricted to in-frame sequences. Some clones are absent from its copies; in checked studies, under half trace to an unresolved V gene, and the reason for the others is unknown. The sample records around 86,000 clones, roughly 91% of which are singletons. Together, the top ten hold approximately 15% of the sample. This specimen consisted of CD4+ or CD8+ T cells sorted from blood, obtained in a trial of the OX40 agonist ivuxolimab. The source of these receptors is an adult with an advanced solid tumor such as melanoma, head and neck, liver or kidney cancer.

The chain links TRBV9 to TRBJ1-3; no clear D gene. The germline V and J ends were trimmed by 5 bases and 4 bases, with 10 bases remaining between them. The CDR3 has 13 amino acids. Per the germline V gene, CDR1 is SGDLS and CDR2 is YYNGEE. As DNA, the CDR3 is TGTGCCAGCAGTCTCATGGGGGGAAACACCATATATTTT. It is translated as CASSLMGGNTIYF.

V usage is TRBV27 and J usage is TRBJ1-2; the D is unclear. V was clipped by 5 bases and J by 4 bases, with 11 bases between them. The length of the CDR3 is 13 residues. The V gene's germline CDR1 is MNHEY and CDR2 SMNVEV (reference sequence). CDR3 nucleotide sequence: TGTGCCAGCAGTCCAGAGACGGGCTATGGCTACACCTTC. It codes for CASSPETGYGYTF.

The chain has TRBV18 and TRBJ1-5, with TRBD1 matching over 7 bases. J was trimmed by 0 bases and V by 0 bases; bases with no gene match: 5. Germline loops: CDR1 KGHSH, CDR2 LQKENI. The CDR3 sequence is 17 residues long. The CDR3 nucleotides read TGTGCCAGCTCACCACCGGTACAGGGGTTTAGCAATCAGCCCCAGCATTTT. As protein: CASSPPVQGFSNQPQHF.

The chain recombines TRBV18 with TRBJ2-2, with unresolved D. This CDR3 spans 14 amino acids. V was shortened by 8 bases and J by 1 base, with 11 bases between the two germline ends. Germline V gene lookup returns CDR1 KGHSH and CDR2 LQKENI. Written as DNA, the CDR3 is TGTGCCAGCCCCAACCCGGGGAACACCGGGGAGCTGTTTTTT. Translated, it gives CASPNPGNTGELFF.

The chain uses TRBV9 and TRBJ1-1; perhaps TRBD1 as D (5 bases). The CDR3 has 16 residues. Trimming cost V 3 bases and J 5 bases, with 20 bases left between them. Per germline, CDR1 SGDLS and CDR2 YYNGEE. The CDR3 here is CASSAGASLSLTEAFF. In DNA, the CDR3 is TGTGCCAGCAGCGCCGGGGCTTCACTAAGTTTGACTGAAGCTTTCTTT.

This chain joins TRBV5-8 and TRBJ1-5; D gene ambiguous. The CDR3 spans 14 residues. The V and J ends lost 4 bases and 0 bases respectively, with 8 bases between them. Germline V gene data show CDR1 as SGHTS and CDR2 as YDEGEE. For the CDR3, the DNA is TGTGCCAGCAGCCCGGACGGTAGCAATCAGCCCCAGCATTTT. Amino acids: CASSPDGSNQPQHF.

The rearrangement links TRBV28 to TRBJ2-7; the D gene is possibly TRBD2 (7 bases). Germline CDR1 and CDR2: MDHEN and SYDVKM. This CDR3 is built from 13 residues. Deletions cut 5 bases from V and 5 bases from J, with 13 bases between. The DNA of the CDR3 is TGTGCCAGCAGTCCCTCGGGGGGCCACGAGCAGTACTTC. It codes for CASSPSGGHEQYF.

The count of this clone is one. The V call is TRBV19, the J call TRBJ1-1; 10 bases map to TRBD1. The CDR3 is 16 amino acids. The V gene end was trimmed by 5 bases and the J gene end by 4 bases; junction bases not matched to a gene: 10. Looked up from germline, CDR1 is LNHDA and CDR2 is SQIVND (reference sequence). The DNA of the CDR3 is TGTGCCAGTAGTTTGACAGGGGGCTGGGGGAGCACTGAAGCTTTCTTT. Translated, it gives CASSLTGGWGSTEAFF.

The chain joins TRBV28 to TRBJ1-5, with 7 positions matching TRBD1. The CDR3 sequence is 15 residues long. The V and J ends lost 6 bases and 0 bases, in that order; junction bases with no gene match: 5. The germline CDR1 and CDR2 sequences are MDHEN and SYDVKM. The CDR3 nucleotides are TGTGCCAGCAGACGGACAGGAGGTAGCAATCAGCCCCAGCATTTT. Its translation: CASRRTGGSNQPQHF.

The count of this clone is one. V is TRBV27 and J is TRBJ2-1, with 7 bases lining up with TRBD2. The CDR3 contains 16 residues. Trimming cost V 3 bases and J 1 base; bases outside gene matches: 6. CDR1 is MNHEY and CDR2 is SMNVEV in the germline V gene (reference sequence). CDR3 DNA: TGTGCCAGCAGTTTTTGGTCTAGCGGATCCTACAATGAGCAGTTCTTC. This encodes CASSFWSSGSYNEQFF.

The rearrangement links TRBV9 to TRBJ2-1; D is perhaps TRBD1 or TRBD2 (6 bases each). There are 17 residues in the CDR3. The germline V gene has CDR1 SGDLS and CDR2 YYNGEE. Trimming took 6 bases from V and 4 from J, leaving 23 bases between them. CDR3 in amino acids: CASTGGAVGASYNEQFF. The DNA of the CDR3 is TGTGCCAGCACCGGAGGGGCGGTGGGGGCCTCTTACAATGAGCAGTTCTTC.

A few counts support this clone. The chain carries TRBV30 and TRBJ1-4, with unresolved D. Germline-derived CDR1 and CDR2 are GTSNPN and SVGIG (reference sequence). The CDR3 totals 15 residues. Trimming left V 0 bases short and J 5 bases short, with 13 bases between. CDR3 sequence (DNA): TGTGCCTGGAGTGTTCCCCACACCCTCAATGAAAAACTGTTTTTT. It specifies CAWSVPHTLNEKLFF. Supplemented by reference TRBV30 and TRBJ1-4, the full variable domain reads SQTIHQWPATLVQPVGSPLSLECTVEGTSNPNLYWYRQAAGRGLQLLFYSVGIGQISSEVPQNLSASRPQDRQFILSSKKLLLSDSGFYLCAWSVPHTLNEKLFFGSGTQLSVL.

This clone was seen a single time. The rearrangement links TRBV19 to TRBJ1-2; 7 nucleotides match TRBD1. V was pared by 5 bases and J by 8 bases, with 8 bases of the junction left unmatched. The V gene's germline CDR1 is LNHDA and CDR2 SQIVND (reference sequence). This CDR3 has 13 amino acids. CDR3 nucleotide sequence: TGTGCCAGTAGTCCCGGTCAGGGGGGAGGCTACACCTTC. It yields the protein CASSPGQGGGYTF.

V gene TRBV27 combines with J gene TRBJ2-7; 9 nucleotides match TRBD1. The CDR3 sequence is 15 residues long. V dropped 7 bases and J dropped 4; count of bases not matched to a gene: 11. Germline CDR1 and CDR2: MNHEY and SMNVEV (reference sequence). CDR3 region: CASMDGTGNLYEQYF. CDR3 sequence (DNA): TGTGCCAGCATGGACGGGACAGGGAATTTGTACGAGCAGTACTTC.

The chain links TRBV9 to TRBJ2-2, with 11 bases aligning to TRBD2. The CDR3 spans 16 residues. Germline CDR1 is SGDLS and CDR2 is YYNGEE. The V segment lost 2 bases and the J segment 7 bases; nucleotides outside the gene matches: 7. This chain's CDR3 is CASSVPALAGGGELFF. CDR3 coding DNA: TGTGCCAGCAGCGTTCCCGCTCTAGCGGGAGGCGGGGAGCTGTTTTTT.

The chain recombines TRBV7-6 with TRBJ2-5; D is unresolved. This CDR3 region has 12 residues. V lost 1 base and J lost 6, with 6 bases in between. Germline assignment: CDR1 SGHVS and CDR2 FNYEAQ. CDR3 DNA sequence: TGTGCCAGCAGCTTAGGGGCCCAGACCCAGTACTTC. This translates into CASSLGAQTQYF.

The chain is built from TRBV10-3 and TRBJ2-1, with no clear D. The V end lost 8 bases, the J end lost 6 bases, and 17 bases lay between the germline ends. Germline CDR1 and CDR2: ENHRY and SYGVKD. This CDR3 spans 14 amino acids. CDR3 loop: CAIQKSDSRNEQFF. In nucleotides, the CDR3 is TGTGCCATCCAAAAATCCGATTCTCGCAATGAGCAGTTCTTC.

This sequence joins TRBV5-1 and TRBJ1-1; the D is unclear. V lost 2 bases to trimming and J lost 1 base, with 12 bases between them. The CDR3 runs to 15 residues. Germline V CDR1 and CDR2: SGHRS, YFSETQ. In DNA form, the CDR3 reads TGCGCCAGCAGCTTCGGCCGATCCGGGAACACTGAAGCTTTCTTT. Its translation: CASSFGRSGNTEAFF.

This clone was seen a single time. The chain combines TRBV19 with TRBJ1-1; D is unclear. From germline, CDR1 is LNHDA and CDR2 SQIVND (reference sequence). The V end was cut by 1 base, the J end by 1 base, with 10 bases between. The CDR3 runs 15 residues. The CDR3 DNA reads as TGTGCCAGTAGTATAGCCCCGGACGAGAACACTGAAGCTTTCTTT. Its protein product is CASSIAPDENTEAFF.

This clone was observed a few times. V is TRBV7-9 and J is TRBJ1-1; possibly TRBD1 for D (5 bases). With 1 base removed from V and 4 bases from J, the gap between germline ends came to 10 bases. The CDR3 has 14 amino acids. Germline V gives CDR1 SEHNR, CDR2 FQNEAQ (reference sequence). The CDR3 nucleotides read TGTGCCAGCAGCTTAGAGTTAGGGACCACTGAAGCTTTCTTT. As protein: CASSLELGTTEAFF.

The J gene is TRBJ2-5, the V gene TRBV6-5; D gene uncertain. The V gene lost 3 bases and the J gene lost 6 bases, with 5 bases spanning the gap. Germline assignment: CDR1 MNHEY and CDR2 SVGAGI. The CDR3 loop spans 11 amino acids. The chain's CDR3 is CASSYGQTQYF. The DNA for the CDR3 is TGTGCCAGCAGTTATGGACAGACCCAGTACTTC.